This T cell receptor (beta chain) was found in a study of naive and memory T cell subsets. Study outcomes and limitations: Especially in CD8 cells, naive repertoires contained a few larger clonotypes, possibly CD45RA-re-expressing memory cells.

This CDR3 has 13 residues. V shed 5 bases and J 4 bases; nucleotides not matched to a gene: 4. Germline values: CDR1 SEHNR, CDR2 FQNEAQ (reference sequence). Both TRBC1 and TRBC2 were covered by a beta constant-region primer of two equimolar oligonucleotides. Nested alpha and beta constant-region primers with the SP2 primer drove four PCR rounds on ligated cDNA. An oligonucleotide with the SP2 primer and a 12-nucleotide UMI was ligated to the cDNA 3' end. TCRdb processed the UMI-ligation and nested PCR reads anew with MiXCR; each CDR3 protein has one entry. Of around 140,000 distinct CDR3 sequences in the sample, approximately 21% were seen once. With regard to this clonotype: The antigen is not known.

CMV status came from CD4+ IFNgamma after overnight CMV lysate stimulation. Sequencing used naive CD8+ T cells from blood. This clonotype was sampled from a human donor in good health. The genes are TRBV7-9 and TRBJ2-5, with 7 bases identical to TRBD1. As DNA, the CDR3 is TGTGCCAGCAGCCCTCAGGGGGTAGAGACCCAGTACTTC. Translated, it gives CASSPQGVETQYF.